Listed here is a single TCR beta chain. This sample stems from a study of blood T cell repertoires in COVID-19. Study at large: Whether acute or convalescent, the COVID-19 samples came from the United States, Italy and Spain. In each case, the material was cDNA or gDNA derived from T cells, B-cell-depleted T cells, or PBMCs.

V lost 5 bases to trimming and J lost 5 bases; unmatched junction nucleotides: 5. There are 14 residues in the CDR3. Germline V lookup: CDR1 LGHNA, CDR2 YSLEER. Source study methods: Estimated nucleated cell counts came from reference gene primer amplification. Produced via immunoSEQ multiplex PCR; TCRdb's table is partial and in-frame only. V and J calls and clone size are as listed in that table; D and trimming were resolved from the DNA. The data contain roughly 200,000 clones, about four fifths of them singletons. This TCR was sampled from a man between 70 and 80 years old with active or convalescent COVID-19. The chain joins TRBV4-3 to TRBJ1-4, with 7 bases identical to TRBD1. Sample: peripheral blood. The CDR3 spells CASSKGQRNEKLFF. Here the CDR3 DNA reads TGCGCCAGCAGCAAGGGACAGCGAAATGAAAAACTGTTTTTT.